This T cell receptor beta chain appears in the sequencing data of a study of blood T cell repertoires in COVID-19. Looking at the study overall: Nucleic acid was either cDNA or gDNA, and it came from T cells, B-cell-depleted T cells, or PBMCs.

Per the authors' pipeline: Amplification from reference gene primers served as the basis for estimated nucleated cell counts. Assay used: immunoSEQ multiplex PCR; TCRdb lists only in-frame clones, some missing. That table is the source of V, J and clone size, and D and trimming were worked out from the DNA. The sample lists about 220,000 clones; approximately 80% were seen once. The clonotype comes from a human donor in a cohort sampled during active COVID-19. Sequences were obtained from peripheral blood.

The CDR3 spells CASSPMFMNTEAFF. The CDR3, as DNA: TGTGCCAGCAGTCCCATGTTCATGAACACTGAAGCTTTCTTT. This chain joins TRBV6-5 and TRBJ1-1; D gene ambiguous. The CDR3 covers 14 residues. V lost 5 bases and J 0 bases, leaving 10 bases between the germline ends. The germline V gene encodes CDR1 MNHEY and CDR2 SVGAGI.